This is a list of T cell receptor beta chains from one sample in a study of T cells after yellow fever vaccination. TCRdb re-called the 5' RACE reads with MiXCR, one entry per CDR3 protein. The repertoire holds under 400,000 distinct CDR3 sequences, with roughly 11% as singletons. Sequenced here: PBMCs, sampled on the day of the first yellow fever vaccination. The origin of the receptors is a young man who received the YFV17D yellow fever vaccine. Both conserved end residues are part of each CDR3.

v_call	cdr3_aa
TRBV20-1	CSATGTGEKLFF
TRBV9	CASSSRYTKRGGEQFF
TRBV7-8	CASSPIRTVTNTEAFF
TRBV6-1	CASGNSVTGELFF
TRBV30	CAWRQGVLSTDTQYF
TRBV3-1	CASSPKSGGVGETQYF
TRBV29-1	CSVVYLGQGGTGELFF
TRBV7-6	CASSFSQDGRNTIYF
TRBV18	CASSPPMAMNTEAFF
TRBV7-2	CASSPHQGYGYTF
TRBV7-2	CASSSQGNEKLFF
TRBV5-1	CASKRTGGANTGELFF
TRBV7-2	CASSPGGGLGYTF
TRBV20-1	CSARDREGPQNIQYF
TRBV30	CAIGQAVYEQYF